This is a list of T cell receptor beta chains from one sample in a study of OX40 agonist ivuxolimab in advanced cancers. Libraries were prepared by immunoSEQ multiplex PCR; TCRdb keeps only in-frame clonotypes and omits some of them. The sample has around 69,000 clones, 85% seen once. The sequences come from CD4+ or CD8+ T cells sorted from blood, collected in a trial of the OX40 agonist ivuxolimab. The receptors shown here come from an adult with an advanced solid tumor such as melanoma, head and neck, liver or kidney cancer. Both conserved end residues are part of each CDR3. D genes are given only for firm matches. The size of a clone is reported for some rows only, either as once, few or many, or as a class for expanded clones.

d_call,j_call,v_call,clone_size,cdr3_nt,cdr3_aa
-,TRBJ1-1,TRBV11-2,-,TGTGCCAGCAGCTTACGACTGACATCAGGGGAAGCTTTCTTT,CASSLRLTSGEAFF
TRBD1,TRBJ2-1,TRBV6-6,-,TGTGCCAGCAGCCACGACAGGGGAAGCTCCTACAATGAGCAGTTCTTC,CASSHDRGSSYNEQFF
TRBD2,TRBJ2-1,TRBV25-1,-,TGTGCCAGCAGTGACCCGGCTAGCGGGAATTGGAATGAGCAGTTCTTC,CASSDPASGNWNEQFF
-,TRBJ2-1,TRBV5-1,-,TGCGCCAGCAGACCGGACGTCGGTGAGCAGTTCTTC,CASRPDVGEQFF
-,TRBJ1-5,TRBV29-1,-,TGCAGCGTTTGGAGGGGGGCCAATCAGCCCCAGCATTTT,CSVWRGANQPQHF
TRBD2,TRBJ2-5,TRBV5-4,-,TGTGCCAGCAGCAAAGGACTAGCGGGAAGTAAAGAGACCCAGTACTTC,CASSKGLAGSKETQYF
-,TRBJ2-2,TRBV10-3,-,TGTGCCATCAGTGAGGTCCGAGGATACACCGGGGAGCTGTTTTTT,CAISEVRGYTGELFF
-,TRBJ2-3,TRBV5-6,-,TGTGCCAGCACCCGGCCGCCTTTCACAGATACGCAGTATTTT,CASTRPPFTDTQYF
-,TRBJ2-7,TRBV7-9,-,TGTGCCAGCAGCTTGAACAGGGAATCCTACGAGCAGTACTTC,CASSLNRESYEQYF
TRBD1,TRBJ2-7,TRBV5-4,-,TGTGCCAGCAGCTCCGCCGGGACAGGGTGGACCTACGAGCAGTACTTC,CASSSAGTGWTYEQYF
TRBD1,TRBJ1-5,TRBV11-3,-,TGTGCCAGCAGCTTATATTCGCGACAGGGAAATCAGCCCCAGCATTTT,CASSLYSRQGNQPQHF
TRBD2,TRBJ2-2,TRBV27,-,TGTGCCAGCAGATCGGGGGGGCAACGGAACACCGGGGAGCTGTTTTTT,CASRSGGQRNTGELFF
-,TRBJ1-5,TRBV9,-,TGTGCCAGCAGCGTAGGAGATAAGGGTCAGCCCCAGCATTTT,CASSVGDKGQPQHF
-,TRBJ1-2,TRBV7-9,-,TGTGCCAGCAGCTTACAGGGGCGCGGTAACTATGGCTACACCTTC,CASSLQGRGNYGYTF
TRBD1,TRBJ2-7,TRBV7-9,-,TGTGCCAGCAGCTTAACAGGGGAGTATCCCTACGAGCAGTACTTC,CASSLTGEYPYEQYF
-,TRBJ1-5,TRBV7-2,-,TGTGCCAGCAGCTTAGAGAGTACCCTTAGCAATCAGCCCCAGCATTTT,CASSLESTLSNQPQHF
TRBD2,TRBJ2-1,TRBV4-3,-,TGCGCCAGCAGCCAAGATATGACCCAGACTAGCAGACGTTACAATGAGCAGTTCTTC,CASSQDMTQTSRRYNEQFF
-,TRBJ1-2,TRBV19,-,TGTGCCAGTAGTACCCCCACCTATGGCTACACCTTC,CASSTPTYGYTF
TRBD1,TRBJ2-7,TRBV7-9,-,TGTGCCAGCAGCTCAGGGGGCCGATCCTACGAGCAGTACTTC,CASSSGGRSYEQYF
-,TRBJ1-1,TRBV4-1,once,TGCGCCAGCAGCCCGAACAGACTGAACACTGAAGCTTTCTTT,CASSPNRLNTEAFF
TRBD2,TRBJ2-7,TRBV27,-,TGTGCCAGCAGTACATGGACTAGCGGGGGGACCTACGAGCAGTACTTC,CASSTWTSGGTYEQYF
-,TRBJ1-1,TRBV7-8,-,TGTGCCAGCGGATATGGACAGCTGAACACTGAAGCTTTCTTT,CASGYGQLNTEAFF
-,TRBJ2-7,TRBV12-5,once,TGTGCTAGTGGTTTGGTATACGAGCAGTACTTC,CASGLVYEQYF
TRBD1,TRBJ2-1,TRBV6-6,-,TGTGCCAGCAGTACGGGACAGGGTGCCTACAATGAGCAGTTCTTC,CASSTGQGAYNEQFF
TRBD1,TRBJ1-5,TRBV19,-,TGTGCCAGTAGTCAGGGGGAGCAGCCCCAGCATTTT,CASSQGEQPQHF
-,TRBJ1-4,TRBV2,few,TGTGCCAGCAGTGCCGGGACCCGGGGCGAAAAACTGTTTTTT,CASSAGTRGEKLFF
TRBD1,TRBJ2-7,TRBV6-5,-,TGTGCCAGCAGTTACTCAGAGGACAGGGTAGGTAACGAGCAGTACTTC,CASSYSEDRVGNEQYF
-,TRBJ2-3,TRBV19,-,TGTGCCAGTAGTATAGATCACGGCACAGATACGCAGTATTTT,CASSIDHGTDTQYF
-,TRBJ2-2,TRBV7-3,-,TGTGCCAGCAGCTTAACGAGGGAGACTACCGGGGAGCTGTTTTTT,CASSLTRETTGELFF
TRBD2,TRBJ2-3,TRBV15,-,TGTGCCACCAGCAGGGGTAGCGGGACGTCAGATACGCAGTATTTT,CATSRGSGTSDTQYF
-,TRBJ1-2,TRBV29-1,-,TGCAGCGTTGGCCAGGGGAGCCACTATGGCTACACCTTC,CSVGQGSHYGYTF
TRBD1,TRBJ2-1,TRBV7-9,-,TGTGCCAGCAGCCCTTGGGACAGGAAGTTTGACAATGAGCAGTTCTTC,CASSPWDRKFDNEQFF
-,TRBJ1-6,TRBV19,-,TGTGCCAGTAGTAAGTGGACTAGGAAGGATTCACCCCTCCACTTT,CASSKWTRKDSPLHF
-,TRBJ1-2,TRBV28,-,TGTGCCAGCAGCCGGGGCAGGAACTATGGCTACACCTTC,CASSRGRNYGYTF
-,TRBJ1-1,TRBV7-9,-,TGTGCCAGCAGCTTAGTACGGGGCGTCAACGTCCGGGAAGCTTTCTTT,CASSLVRGVNVREAFF
-,TRBJ1-6,TRBV6-5,-,TGTGCCAGCAAGACGCAGGGGACCCTCCACTTT,CASKTQGTLHF
-,TRBJ1-1,TRBV11-3,-,TGTGCCAGCAGCTCTCCGGGAGGAAAGAACACTGAAGCTTTCTTT,CASSSPGGKNTEAFF